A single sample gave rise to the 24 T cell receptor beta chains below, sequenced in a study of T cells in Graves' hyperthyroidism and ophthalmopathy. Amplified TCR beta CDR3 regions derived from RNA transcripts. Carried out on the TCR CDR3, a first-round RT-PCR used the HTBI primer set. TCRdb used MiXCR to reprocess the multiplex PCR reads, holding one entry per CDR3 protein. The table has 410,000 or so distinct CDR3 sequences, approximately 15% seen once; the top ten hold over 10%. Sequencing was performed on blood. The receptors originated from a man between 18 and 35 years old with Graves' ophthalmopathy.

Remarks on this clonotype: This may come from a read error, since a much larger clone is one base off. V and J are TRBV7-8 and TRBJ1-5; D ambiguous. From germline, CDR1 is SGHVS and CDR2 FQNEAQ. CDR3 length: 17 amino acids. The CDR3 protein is CASSLLAGYRPNQPRHF. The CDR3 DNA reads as TGTGCCAGCAGCTTACTGGCAGGATACCGACCGAATCAGCCCCGGCATTTT.

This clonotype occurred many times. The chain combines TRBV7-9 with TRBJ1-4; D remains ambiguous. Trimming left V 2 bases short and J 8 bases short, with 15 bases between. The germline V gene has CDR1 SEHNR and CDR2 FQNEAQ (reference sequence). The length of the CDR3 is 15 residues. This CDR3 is CASSLHSREREKLFF. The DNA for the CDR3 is TGTGCCAGCAGCTTACATTCCCGTGAGAGGGAAAAACTGTTTTTT.

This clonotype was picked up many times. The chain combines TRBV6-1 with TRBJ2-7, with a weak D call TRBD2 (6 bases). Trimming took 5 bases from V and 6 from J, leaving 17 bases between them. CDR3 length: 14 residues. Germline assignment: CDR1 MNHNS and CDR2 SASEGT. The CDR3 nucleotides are TGTGCCAGCAGTTATGTGCGGGGATCACCCGAGCAGTACTTC. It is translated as CASSYVRGSPEQYF.

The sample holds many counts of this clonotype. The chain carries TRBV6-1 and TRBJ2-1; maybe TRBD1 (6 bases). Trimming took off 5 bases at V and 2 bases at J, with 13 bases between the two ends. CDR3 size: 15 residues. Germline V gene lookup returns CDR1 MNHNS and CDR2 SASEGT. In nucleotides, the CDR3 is TGTGCCAGCAGTAAGGGGACACAAACCTACAATGAGCAGTTCTTC. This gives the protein CASSKGTQTYNEQFF.

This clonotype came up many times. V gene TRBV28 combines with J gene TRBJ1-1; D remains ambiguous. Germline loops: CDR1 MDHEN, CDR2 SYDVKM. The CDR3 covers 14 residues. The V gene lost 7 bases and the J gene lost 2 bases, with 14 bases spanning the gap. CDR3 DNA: TGTGCCAGCAATGCAGACCCTTCCAACACTGAAGCTTTCTTT. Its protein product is CASNADPSNTEAFF.

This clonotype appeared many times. CDR3 sequence: CASSPNPPGQVSASGSNEQYF. The CDR3, as DNA: TGTGCCAGCAGCCCCAATCCTCCGGGACAGGTCAGCGCTAGCGGGAGCAACGAGCAGTACTTC. The genes are TRBV7-8 and TRBJ2-7; TRBD2 matches at 10 bases. The germline V gene has CDR1 SGHVS and CDR2 FQNEAQ. V was clipped by 5 bases and J by 5 bases; unmatched bases: 27. This CDR3 is 21 amino acids long.

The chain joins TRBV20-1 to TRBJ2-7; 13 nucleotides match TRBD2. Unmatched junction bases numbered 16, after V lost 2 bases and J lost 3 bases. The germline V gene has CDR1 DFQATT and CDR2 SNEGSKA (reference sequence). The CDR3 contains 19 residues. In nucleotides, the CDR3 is TGCAGTGCTAGAATAACTAGCGGGAGGGCCTCGGATTCAAACTACGAGCAGTACTTC. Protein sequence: CSARITSGRASDSNYEQYF.

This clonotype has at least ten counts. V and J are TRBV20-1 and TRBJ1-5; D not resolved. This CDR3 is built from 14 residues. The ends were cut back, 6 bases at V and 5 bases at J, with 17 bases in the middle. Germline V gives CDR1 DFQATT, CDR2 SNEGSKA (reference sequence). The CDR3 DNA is TGCAGTGCCCAGCCCGGCCTCGGGGATCAGCCCCAGCATTTT. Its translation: CSAQPGLGDQPQHF.

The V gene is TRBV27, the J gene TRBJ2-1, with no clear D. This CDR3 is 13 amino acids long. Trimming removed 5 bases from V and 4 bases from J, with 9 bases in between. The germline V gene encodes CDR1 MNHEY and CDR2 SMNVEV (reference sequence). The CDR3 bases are TGTGCCAGCAGTCCGGGCCCTTACAATGAGCAGTTCTTC. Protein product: CASSPGPYNEQFF.

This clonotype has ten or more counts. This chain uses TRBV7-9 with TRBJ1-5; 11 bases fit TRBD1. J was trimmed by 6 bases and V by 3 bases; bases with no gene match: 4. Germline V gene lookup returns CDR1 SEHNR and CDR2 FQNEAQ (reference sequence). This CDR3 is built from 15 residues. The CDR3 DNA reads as TGTGCCAGCAGCTTCGACGGGACAGGGGGTCAGCCCCAGCATTTT. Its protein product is CASSFDGTGGQPQHF.

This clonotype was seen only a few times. CDR3 DNA sequence: TGTGCCATCAGGGGCAACAGGGCCAATGAGCAGTTCTTC. Residues: CAIRGNRANEQFF. J is TRBJ2-1 and V is TRBV10-3, with D perhaps TRBD1 (6 bases). This CDR3 comprises 13 residues. Germline V gives CDR1 ENHRY, CDR2 SYGVKD. Between the trimmed V and J ends, which lost 6 bases and 6 bases, there was a span of 12 bases.

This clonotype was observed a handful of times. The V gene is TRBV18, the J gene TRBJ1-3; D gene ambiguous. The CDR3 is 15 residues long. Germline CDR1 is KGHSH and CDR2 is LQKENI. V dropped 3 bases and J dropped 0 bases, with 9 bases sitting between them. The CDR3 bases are TGTGCCAGCTCACCCCCTACGGTCTCTGGAAACACCATATATTTT. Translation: CASSPPTVSGNTIYF.

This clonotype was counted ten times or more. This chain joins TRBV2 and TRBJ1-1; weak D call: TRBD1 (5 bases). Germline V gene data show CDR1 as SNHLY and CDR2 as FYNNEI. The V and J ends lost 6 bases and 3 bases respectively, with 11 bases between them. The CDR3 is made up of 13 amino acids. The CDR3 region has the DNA TGTGCCAGCAGGAATGGGGGGGACACTGAAGCTTTCTTT. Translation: CASRNGGDTEAFF.

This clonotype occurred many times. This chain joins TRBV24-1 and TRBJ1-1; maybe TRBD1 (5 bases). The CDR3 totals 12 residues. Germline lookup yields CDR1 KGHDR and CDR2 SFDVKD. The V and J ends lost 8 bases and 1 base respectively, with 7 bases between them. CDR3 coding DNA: TGTGCCACCATGGGGGGGAACACTGAAGCTTTCTTT. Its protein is CATMGGNTEAFF.

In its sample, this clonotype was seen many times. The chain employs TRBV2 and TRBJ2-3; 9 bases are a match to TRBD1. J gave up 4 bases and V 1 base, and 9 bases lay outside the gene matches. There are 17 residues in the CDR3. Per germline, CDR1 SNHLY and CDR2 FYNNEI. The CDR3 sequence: CASSEGRNRGQADTQYF. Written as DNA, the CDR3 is TGTGCCAGCAGTGAAGGAAGGAACAGGGGGCAGGCAGATACGCAGTATTTT.

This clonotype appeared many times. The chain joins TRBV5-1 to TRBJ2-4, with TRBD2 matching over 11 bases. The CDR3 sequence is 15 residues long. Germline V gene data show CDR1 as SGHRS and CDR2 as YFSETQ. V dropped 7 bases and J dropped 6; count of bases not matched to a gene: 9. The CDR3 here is CASAPLAGGGNIQYF. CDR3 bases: TGCGCCAGCGCCCCTCTAGCGGGAGGTGGAAACATTCAGTACTTC. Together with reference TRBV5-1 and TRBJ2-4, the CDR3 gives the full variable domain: KAGVTQTPRYLIKTRGQQVTLSCSPISGHRSVSWYQQTPGQGLQFLFEYFSETQRNKGNFPGRFSGRQFSNSRSEMNVSTLELGDSALYLCASAPLAGGGNIQYFGAGTRLSVL.

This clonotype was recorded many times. CDR3 region: CASSQDGTVSNQPQHF. The CDR3, as DNA: TGTGCCAGCAGCCAAGATGGGACAGTTAGCAATCAGCCCCAGCATTTT. The chain has TRBV3-1 and TRBJ1-5; the match to TRBD1 covers 7 bases. Germline CDR1 and CDR2: LGHDT and YNNKEL (reference sequence). The CDR3 is 16 residues long. With V trimmed by 0 bases and J by 0 bases, 2 bases remained unmatched.

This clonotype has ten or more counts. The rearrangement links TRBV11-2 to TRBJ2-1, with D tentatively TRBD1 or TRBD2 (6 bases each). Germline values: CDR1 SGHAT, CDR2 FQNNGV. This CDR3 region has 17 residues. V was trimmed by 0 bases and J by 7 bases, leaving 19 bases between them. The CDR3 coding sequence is TGTGCCAGCAGCTTAGATACTTGGGGGGCCTTAAGTAATGAGCAGTTCTTC. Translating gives CASSLDTWGALSNEQFF.

In DNA form, the CDR3 reads TGTGCCAGTAAAAGGACAGGGGGCTCCTACGAGCAGTACTTC. Translated: CASKRTGGSYEQYF. The chain carries TRBV6-1 and TRBJ2-7, with 10 bases that match TRBD1. Trimming took 9 bases from V and 0 from J; bases not matched to a gene: 5. The CDR3 is 14 residues long. The germline CDR1 and CDR2 sequences are MNHNS and SASEGT.

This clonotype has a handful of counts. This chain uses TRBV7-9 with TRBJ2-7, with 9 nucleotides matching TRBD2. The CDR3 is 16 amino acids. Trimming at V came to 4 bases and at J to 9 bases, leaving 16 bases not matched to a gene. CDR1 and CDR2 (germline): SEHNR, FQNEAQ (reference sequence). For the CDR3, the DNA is TGTGCCAGCAGCTCCGGGACTAGCAGGGACCAGGACGGGCAGTACTTC. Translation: CASSSGTSRDQDGQYF.

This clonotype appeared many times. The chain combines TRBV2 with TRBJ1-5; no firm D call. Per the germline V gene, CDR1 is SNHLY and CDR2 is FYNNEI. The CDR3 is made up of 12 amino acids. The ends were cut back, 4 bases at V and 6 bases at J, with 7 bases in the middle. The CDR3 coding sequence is TGTGCCAGCAGTGCGTTGGGTCAGCCCCAGCATTTT. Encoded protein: CASSALGQPQHF.

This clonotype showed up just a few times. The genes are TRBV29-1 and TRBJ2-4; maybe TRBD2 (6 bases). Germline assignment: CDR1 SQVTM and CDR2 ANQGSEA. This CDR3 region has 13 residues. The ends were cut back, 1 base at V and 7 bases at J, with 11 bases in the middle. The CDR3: CSVEGPAGNIQYF. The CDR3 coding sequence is TGCAGCGTTGAAGGGCCGGCGGGGAACATTCAGTACTTC. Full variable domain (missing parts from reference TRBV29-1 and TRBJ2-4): SAVISQKPSRDICQRGTSLTIQCQVDSQVTMMFWYRQQPGQSLTLIATANQGSEATYESGFVIDKFPISRPNLTFSTLTVSNMSPEDSSIYLCSVEGPAGNIQYFGAGTRLSVL.

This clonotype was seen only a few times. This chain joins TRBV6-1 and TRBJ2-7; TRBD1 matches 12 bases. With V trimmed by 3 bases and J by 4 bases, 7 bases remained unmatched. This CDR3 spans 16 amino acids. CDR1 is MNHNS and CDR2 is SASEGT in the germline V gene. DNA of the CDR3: TGTGCCAGCAGTGAGCTCGGGACAGGGGGCGCGTACGAGCAGTACTTC. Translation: CASSELGTGGAYEQYF.

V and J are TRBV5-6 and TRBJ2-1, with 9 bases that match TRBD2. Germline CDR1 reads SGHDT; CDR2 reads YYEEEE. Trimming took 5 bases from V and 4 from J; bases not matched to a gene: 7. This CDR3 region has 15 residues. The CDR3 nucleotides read TGTGCCAGCAGAGGAGCGGGGGGTCCTTACAATGAGCAGTTCTTC. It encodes CASRGAGGPYNEQFF.